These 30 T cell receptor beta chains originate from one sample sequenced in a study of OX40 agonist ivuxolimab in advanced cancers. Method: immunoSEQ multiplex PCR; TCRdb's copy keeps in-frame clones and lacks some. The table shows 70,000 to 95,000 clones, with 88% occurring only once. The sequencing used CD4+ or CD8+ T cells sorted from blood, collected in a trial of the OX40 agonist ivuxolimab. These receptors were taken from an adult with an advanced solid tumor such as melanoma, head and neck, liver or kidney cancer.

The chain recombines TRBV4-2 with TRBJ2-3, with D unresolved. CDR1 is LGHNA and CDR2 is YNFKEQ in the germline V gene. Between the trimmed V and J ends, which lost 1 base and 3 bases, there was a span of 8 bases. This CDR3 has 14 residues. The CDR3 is CASSQGVWTDTQYF. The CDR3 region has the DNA TGTGCCAGCAGCCAAGGGGTTTGGACAGATACGCAGTATTTT.

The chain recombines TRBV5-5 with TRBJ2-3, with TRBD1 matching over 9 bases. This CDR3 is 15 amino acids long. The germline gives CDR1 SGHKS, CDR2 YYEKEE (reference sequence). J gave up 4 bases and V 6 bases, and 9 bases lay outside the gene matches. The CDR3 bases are TGTGCCAGCACGAAGTGGACAGGGGCATCAGATACGCAGTATTTT. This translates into CASTKWTGASDTQYF.

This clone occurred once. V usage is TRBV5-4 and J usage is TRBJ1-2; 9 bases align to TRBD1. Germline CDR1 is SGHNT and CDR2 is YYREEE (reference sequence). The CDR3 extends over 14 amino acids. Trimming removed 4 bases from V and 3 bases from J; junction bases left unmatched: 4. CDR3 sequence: CASSLRTGDYGYTF. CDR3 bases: TGTGCCAGCAGCCTAAGGACAGGGGACTATGGCTACACCTTC.

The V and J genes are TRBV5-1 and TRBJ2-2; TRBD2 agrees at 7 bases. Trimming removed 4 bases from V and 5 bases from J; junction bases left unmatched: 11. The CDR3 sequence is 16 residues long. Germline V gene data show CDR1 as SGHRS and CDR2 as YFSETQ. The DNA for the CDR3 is TGCGCCAGCAGCCCCGGGACTACCGTTGAAACCGGGGAGCTGTTTTTT. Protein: CASSPGTTVETGELFF.

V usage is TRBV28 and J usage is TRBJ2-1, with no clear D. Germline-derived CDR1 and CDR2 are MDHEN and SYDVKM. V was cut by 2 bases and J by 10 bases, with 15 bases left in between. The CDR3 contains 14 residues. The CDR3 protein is CASSLSYGGREQFF. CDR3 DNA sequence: TGTGCCAGCAGTTTAAGTTACGGTGGGCGGGAGCAGTTCTTC.

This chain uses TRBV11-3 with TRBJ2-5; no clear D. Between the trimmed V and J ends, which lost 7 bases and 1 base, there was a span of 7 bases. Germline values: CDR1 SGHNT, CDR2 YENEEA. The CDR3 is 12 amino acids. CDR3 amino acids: CASKMAQETQYF. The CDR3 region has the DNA TGTGCCAGCAAGATGGCCCAAGAGACCCAGTACTTC.

The CDR3 reads CASSLAPGSRWETQYF. The CDR3 DNA follows: TGCGCCAGCAGCCTGGCACCAGGATCCCGGTGGGAGACCCAGTACTTC. The chain carries TRBV5-1 and TRBJ2-5; D unresolved. The V end lost 4 bases, the J end lost 5 bases, and 21 bases lay between the germline ends. CDR3 length: 16 residues. Per the germline V gene, CDR1 is SGHRS and CDR2 is YFSETQ.

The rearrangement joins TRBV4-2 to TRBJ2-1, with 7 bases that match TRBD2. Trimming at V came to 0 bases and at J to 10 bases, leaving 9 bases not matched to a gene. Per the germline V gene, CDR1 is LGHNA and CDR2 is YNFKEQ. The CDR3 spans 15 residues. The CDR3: CASSQEERGGEEQFF. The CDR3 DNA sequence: TGTGCCAGCAGCCAAGAGGAGCGGGGCGGGGAGGAGCAGTTCTTC.

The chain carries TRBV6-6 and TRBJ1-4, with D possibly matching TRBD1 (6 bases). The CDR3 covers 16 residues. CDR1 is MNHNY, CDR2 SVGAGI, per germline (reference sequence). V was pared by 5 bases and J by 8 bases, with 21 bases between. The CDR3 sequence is CASSPDRDTLGEKLFF. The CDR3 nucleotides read TGTGCCAGCAGTCCCGACCGGGACACCTTGGGGGAAAAACTGTTTTTT.

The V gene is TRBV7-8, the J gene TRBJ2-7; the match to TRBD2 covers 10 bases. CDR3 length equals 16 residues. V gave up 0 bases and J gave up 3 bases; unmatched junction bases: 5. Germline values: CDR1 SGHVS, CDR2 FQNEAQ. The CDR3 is CASSLAPSGRVYEQYF. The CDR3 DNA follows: TGTGCCAGCAGCTTAGCCCCTAGCGGGAGAGTCTACGAGCAGTACTTC.

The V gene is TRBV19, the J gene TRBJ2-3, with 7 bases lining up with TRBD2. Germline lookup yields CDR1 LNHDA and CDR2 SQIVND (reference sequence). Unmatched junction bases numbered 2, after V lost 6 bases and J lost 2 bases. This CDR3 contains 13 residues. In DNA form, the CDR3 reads TGTGCCAGTAGACGGGGGGTCACAGATACGCAGTATTTT. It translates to CASRRGVTDTQYF.

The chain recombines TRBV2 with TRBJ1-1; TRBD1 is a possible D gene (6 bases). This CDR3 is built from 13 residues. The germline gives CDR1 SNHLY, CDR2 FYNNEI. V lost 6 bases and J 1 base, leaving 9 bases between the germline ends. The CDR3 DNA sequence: TGTGCCAGCAGGGGGGCGGGGAACACTGAAGCTTTCTTT. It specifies CASRGAGNTEAFF.

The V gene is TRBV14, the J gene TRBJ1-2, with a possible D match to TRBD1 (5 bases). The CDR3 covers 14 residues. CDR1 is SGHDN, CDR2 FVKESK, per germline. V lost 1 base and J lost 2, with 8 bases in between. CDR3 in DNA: TGTGCCAGCAGCCAAGTAGGGACGAACTATGGCTACACCTTC. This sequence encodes CASSQVGTNYGYTF.

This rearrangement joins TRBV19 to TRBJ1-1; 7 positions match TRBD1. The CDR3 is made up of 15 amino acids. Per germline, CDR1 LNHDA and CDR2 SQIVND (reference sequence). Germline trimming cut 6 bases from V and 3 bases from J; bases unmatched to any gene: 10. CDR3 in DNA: TGTGCCAGTAGGCGCACAGGGGCTGAGTACACTGAAGCTTTCTTT. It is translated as CASRRTGAEYTEAFF.

The CDR3 DNA reads as TGTGCCAGCAGCTTTTGGGCTGGGGAGACCCAGTACTTC. This codes for CASSFWAGETQYF. The chain joins TRBV5-8 to TRBJ2-5; unclear D gene. This CDR3 is built from 13 residues. Germline lookup yields CDR1 SGHTS and CDR2 YDEGEE. V lost 2 bases and J lost 5, with 10 bases in between.

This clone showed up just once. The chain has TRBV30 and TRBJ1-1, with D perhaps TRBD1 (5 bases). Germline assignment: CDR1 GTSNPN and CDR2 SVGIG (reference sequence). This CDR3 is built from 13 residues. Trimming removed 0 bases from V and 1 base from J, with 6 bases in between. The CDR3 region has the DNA TGTGCCTGGAGTGTACAGGAGAACACTGAAGCTTTCTTT. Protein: CAWSVQENTEAFF.

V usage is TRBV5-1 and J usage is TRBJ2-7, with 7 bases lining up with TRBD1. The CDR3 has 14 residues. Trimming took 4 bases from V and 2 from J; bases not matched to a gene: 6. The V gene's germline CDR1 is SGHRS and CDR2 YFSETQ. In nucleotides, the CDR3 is TGCGCCAGCAGCGCCTCAGGGGGACCCTACGAGCAGTACTTC. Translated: CASSASGGPYEQYF.

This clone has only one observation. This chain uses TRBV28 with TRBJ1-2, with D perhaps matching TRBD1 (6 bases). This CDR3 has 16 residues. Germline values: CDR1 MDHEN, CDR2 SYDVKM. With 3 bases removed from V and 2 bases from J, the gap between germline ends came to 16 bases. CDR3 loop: CASSFLGGGGNYGYTF. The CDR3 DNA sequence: TGTGCCAGCAGTTTCTTGGGGGGCGGGGGGAACTATGGCTACACCTTC.

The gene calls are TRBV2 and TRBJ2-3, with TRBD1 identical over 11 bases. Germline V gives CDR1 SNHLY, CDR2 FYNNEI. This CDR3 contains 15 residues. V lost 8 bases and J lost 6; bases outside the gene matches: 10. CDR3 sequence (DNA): TGTGCCAGCGGCGCTGGGGACAGGGGGTTGGATACGCAGTATTTT. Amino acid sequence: CASGAGDRGLDTQYF.

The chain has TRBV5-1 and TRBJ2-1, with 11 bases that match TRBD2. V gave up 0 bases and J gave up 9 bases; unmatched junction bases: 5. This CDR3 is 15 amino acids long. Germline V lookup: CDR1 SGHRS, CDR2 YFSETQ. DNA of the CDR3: TGCGCCAGCAGCTTGGCCCTAGCGGGAGGATTTGAGCAGTTCTTC. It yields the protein CASSLALAGGFEQFF.

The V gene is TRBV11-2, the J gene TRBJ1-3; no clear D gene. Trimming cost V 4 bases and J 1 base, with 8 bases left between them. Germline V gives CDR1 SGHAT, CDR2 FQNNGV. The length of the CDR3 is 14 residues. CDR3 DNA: TGTGCCAGCAGCTCCTCACTTTCTGGAAACACCATATATTTT. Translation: CASSSSLSGNTIYF.

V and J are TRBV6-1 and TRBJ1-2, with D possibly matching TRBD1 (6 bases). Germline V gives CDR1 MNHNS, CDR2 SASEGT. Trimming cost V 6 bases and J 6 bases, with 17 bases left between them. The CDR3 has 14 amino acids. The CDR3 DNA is TGTGCCAGCAGGAGGGAGGGGGTCAACCATGGCTACACCTTC. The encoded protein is CASRREGVNHGYTF.

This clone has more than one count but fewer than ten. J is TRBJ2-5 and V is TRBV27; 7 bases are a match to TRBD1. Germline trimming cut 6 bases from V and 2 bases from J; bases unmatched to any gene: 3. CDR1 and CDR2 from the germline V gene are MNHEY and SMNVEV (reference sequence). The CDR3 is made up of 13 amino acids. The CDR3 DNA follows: TGTGCCAGCAGGATACAGGGGCAAGAGACCCAGTACTTC. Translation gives CASRIQGQETQYF.

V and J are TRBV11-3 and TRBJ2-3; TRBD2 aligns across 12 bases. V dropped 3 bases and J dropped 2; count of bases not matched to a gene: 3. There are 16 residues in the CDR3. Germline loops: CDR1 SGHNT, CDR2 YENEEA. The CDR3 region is CASSFGLAGPTDTQYF. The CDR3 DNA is TGTGCCAGCAGCTTCGGACTAGCGGGACCCACAGATACGCAGTATTTT.

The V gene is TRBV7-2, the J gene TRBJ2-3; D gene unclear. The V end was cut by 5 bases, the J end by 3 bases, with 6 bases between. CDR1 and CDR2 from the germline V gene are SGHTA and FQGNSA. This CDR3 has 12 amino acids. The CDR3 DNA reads TGTGCCAGCAGCGGAGCGACAGATACGCAGTATTTT. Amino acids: CASSGATDTQYF.

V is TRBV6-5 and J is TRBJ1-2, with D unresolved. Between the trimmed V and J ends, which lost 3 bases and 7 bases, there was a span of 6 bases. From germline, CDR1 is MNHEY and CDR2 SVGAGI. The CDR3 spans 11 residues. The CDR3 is CASSYYRGYTF. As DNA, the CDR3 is TGTGCCAGCAGTTATTACCGTGGCTACACCTTC.

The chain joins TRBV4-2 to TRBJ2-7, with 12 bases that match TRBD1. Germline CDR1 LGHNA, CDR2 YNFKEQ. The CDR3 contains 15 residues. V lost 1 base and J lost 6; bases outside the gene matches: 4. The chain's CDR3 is CASSQGGQGASEQYF. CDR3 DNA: TGTGCCAGCAGCCAAGGGGGACAGGGGGCGTCCGAGCAGTACTTC.

The CDR3: CASSKQETYGYTF. In nucleotides, the CDR3 is TGTGCCAGCAGCAAACAGGAGACCTATGGCTACACCTTC. V and J are TRBV11-2 and TRBJ1-2; TRBD1 is a possible D gene (5 bases). V lost 5 bases to trimming and J lost 4 bases, with 11 bases between them. The CDR3 is 13 amino acids. The germline V gene encodes CDR1 SGHAT and CDR2 FQNNGV.

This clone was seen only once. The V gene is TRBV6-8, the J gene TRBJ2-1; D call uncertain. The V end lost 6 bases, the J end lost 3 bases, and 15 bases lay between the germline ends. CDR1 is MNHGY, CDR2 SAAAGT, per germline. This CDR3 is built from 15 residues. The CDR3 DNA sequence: TGTGCCAGCAGCCGCAGCGACGGAGTCTACAATGAGCAGTTCTTC. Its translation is CASSRSDGVYNEQFF.

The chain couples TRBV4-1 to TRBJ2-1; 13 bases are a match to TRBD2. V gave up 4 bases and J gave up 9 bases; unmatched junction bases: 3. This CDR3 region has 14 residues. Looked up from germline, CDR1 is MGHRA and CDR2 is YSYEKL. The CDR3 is CASSRGLAGIEQFF. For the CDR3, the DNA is TGCGCCAGCAGCCGGGGACTAGCGGGGATTGAGCAGTTCTTC.